This T cell receptor beta chain was identified in a study of T cells in Graves' hyperthyroidism and ophthalmopathy. Researchers took RNA transcripts and amplified the TCR beta CDR3 regions from them. The TCR CDR3 first-round RT-PCR relied on the HTBI primer set. TCRdb reprocessed the multiplex PCR reads with MiXCR, giving one entry per CDR3 protein. This sample yields about 560,000 distinct CDR3 sequences, of which about 15% are seen a single time; under 8% belongs to the top ten. Germline V lookup: CDR1 SGHRS, CDR2 YFSETQ. V lost 0 bases, J lost 1 base, and 10 bases lay in between. The CDR3 sequence is 16 residues long.

The clonotype originates from a woman in her thirties with Graves' hyperthyroidism. The chain employs TRBV5-1 and TRBJ2-2; D possibly corresponds to TRBD2 (6 bases). Sequencing was performed on blood. CDR3 region: CASSLDPGVNTGELFF. The CDR3 DNA reads as TGCGCCAGCAGCTTGGACCCGGGAGTGAACACCGGGGAGCTGTTTTTT.